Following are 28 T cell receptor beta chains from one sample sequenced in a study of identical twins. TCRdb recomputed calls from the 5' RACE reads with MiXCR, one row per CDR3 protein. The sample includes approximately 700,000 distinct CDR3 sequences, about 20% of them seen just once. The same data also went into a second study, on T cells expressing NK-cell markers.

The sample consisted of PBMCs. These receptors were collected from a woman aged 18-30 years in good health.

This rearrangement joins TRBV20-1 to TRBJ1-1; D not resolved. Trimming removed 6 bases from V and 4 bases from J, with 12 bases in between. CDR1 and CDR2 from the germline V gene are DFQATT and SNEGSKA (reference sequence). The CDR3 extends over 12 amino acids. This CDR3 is CSALTVITEAFF. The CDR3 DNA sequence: TGCAGTGCCCTGACTGTAATCACTGAAGCTTTCTTT.

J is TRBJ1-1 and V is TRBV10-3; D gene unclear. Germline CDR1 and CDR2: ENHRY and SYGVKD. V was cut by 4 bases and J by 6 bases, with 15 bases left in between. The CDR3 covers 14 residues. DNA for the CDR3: TGTGCCATCAGTGCGGTAGTAAAAGGCGCTGAAGCTTTCTTT. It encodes CAISAVVKGAEAFF.

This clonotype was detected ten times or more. CDR3 in amino acids: CASSLVVRIYNEQFF. In nucleotides, the CDR3 is TGCGCCAGCAGCTTGGTGGTCCGTATCTACAATGAGCAGTTCTTC. The J gene is TRBJ2-1, the V gene TRBV5-1, with D hard to call. In germline, CDR1 is SGHRS, CDR2 YFSETQ. V dropped 0 bases and J dropped 3 bases, with 10 bases sitting between them. The CDR3 is made up of 15 amino acids. Filled out from reference TRBV5-1 and TRBJ2-1, the complete variable domain reads KAGVTQTPRYLIKTRGQQVTLSCSPISGHRSVSWYQQTPGQGLQFLFEYFSETQRNKGNFPGRFSGRQFSNSRSEMNVSTLELGDSALYLCASSLVVRIYNEQFFGPGTRLTVL.

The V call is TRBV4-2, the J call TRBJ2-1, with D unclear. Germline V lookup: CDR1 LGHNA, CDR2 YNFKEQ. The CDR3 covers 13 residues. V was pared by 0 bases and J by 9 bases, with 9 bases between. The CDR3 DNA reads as TGTGCCAGCAGCCAAGATCTTGCGATTGAGCAGTTCTTC. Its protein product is CASSQDLAIEQFF.

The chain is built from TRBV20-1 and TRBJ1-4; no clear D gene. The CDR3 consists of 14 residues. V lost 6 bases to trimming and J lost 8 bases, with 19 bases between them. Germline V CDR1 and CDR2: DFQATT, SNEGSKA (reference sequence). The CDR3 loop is CSAEVGAGGEKLFF. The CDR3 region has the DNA TGCAGTGCGGAAGTAGGAGCAGGAGGGGAAAAACTGTTTTTT.

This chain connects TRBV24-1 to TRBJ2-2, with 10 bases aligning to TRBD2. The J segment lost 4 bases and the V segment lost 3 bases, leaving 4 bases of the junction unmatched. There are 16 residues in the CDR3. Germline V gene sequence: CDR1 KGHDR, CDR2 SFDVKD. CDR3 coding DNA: TGTGCCACCAGTGATCCAAGCGGGAGGGGCACCGGGGAGCTGTTTTTT. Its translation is CATSDPSGRGTGELFF.

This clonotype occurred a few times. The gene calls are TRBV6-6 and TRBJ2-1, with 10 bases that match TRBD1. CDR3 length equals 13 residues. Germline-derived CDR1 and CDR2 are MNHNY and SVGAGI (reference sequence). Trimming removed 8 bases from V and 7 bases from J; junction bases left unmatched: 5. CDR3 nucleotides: TGTGCCAGCGGGGACAGGGGTGCGAATGAGCAGTTCTTC. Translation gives CASGDRGANEQFF.

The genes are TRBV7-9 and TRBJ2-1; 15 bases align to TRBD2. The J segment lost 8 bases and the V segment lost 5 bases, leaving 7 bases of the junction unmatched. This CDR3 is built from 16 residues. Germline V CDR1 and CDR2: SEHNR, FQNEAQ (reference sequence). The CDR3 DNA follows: TGTGCCAGCAGCCCCGGCGGACTAGCGGGAGGGCATGAGCAGTTCTTC. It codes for CASSPGGLAGGHEQFF.

CDR3 residues: CSATGTFSGNTIYF. The CDR3 DNA reads TGCAGCGCGACAGGGACATTCTCTGGAAACACCATATATTTT. The V call is TRBV29-1, the J call TRBJ1-3; 7 positions agree with TRBD1. The CDR3 contains 14 residues. V lost 7 bases and J lost 0; bases outside the gene matches: 6. The germline CDR1 and CDR2 sequences are SQVTM and ANQGSEA.

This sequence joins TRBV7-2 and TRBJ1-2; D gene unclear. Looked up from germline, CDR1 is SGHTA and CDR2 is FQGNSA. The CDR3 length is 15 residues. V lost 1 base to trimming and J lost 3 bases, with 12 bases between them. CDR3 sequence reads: CASSLDVGSDYGYTF. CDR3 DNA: TGTGCCAGCAGCTTAGACGTGGGCAGTGACTATGGCTACACCTTC. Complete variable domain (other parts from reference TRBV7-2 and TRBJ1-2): GAGVSQSPSNKVTEKGKDVELRCDPISGHTALYWYRQSLGQGLEFLIYFQGNSAPDKSGLPSDRFSAERTGGSVSTLTIQRTQQEDSAVYLCASSLDVGSDYGYTFGSGTRLTVV.

The DNA of the CDR3 is TGCGCCAGCAGCCTTATGGGACCGATGAACACTGAAGCTTTCTTT. Protein: CASSLMGPMNTEAFF. The J gene is TRBJ1-1, the V gene TRBV5-1; D possibly corresponds to TRBD1 (5 bases). This CDR3 is built from 15 residues. The germline V gene has CDR1 SGHRS and CDR2 YFSETQ. V was shortened by 4 bases and J by 0 bases, with 13 bases between the two germline ends.

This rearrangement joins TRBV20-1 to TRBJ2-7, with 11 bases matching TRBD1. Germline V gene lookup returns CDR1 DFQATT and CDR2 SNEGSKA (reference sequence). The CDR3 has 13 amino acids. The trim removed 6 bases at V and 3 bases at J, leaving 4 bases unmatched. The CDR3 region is CSAGQGVYYEQYF. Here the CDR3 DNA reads TGCAGTGCGGGACAGGGGGTCTACTACGAGCAGTACTTC.

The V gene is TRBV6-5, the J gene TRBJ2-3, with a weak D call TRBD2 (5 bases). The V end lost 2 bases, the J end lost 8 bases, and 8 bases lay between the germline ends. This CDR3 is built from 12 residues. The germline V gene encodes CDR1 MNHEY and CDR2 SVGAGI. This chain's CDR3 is CASSYPGGTQYF. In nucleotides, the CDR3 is TGTGCCAGCAGTTACCCCGGAGGTACGCAGTATTTT.

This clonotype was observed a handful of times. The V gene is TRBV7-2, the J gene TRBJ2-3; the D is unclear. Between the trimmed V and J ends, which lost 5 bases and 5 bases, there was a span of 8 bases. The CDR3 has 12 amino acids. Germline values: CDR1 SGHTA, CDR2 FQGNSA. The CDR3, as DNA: TGTGCCAGCAGCCCTCCCGTAGATACGCAGTATTTT. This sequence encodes CASSPPVDTQYF.

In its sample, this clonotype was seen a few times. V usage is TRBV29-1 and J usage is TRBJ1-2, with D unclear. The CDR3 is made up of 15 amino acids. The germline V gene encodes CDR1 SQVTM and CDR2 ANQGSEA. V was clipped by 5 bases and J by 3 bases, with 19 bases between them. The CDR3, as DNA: TGCAGCGTTTATGGAACACTCAAACGGGACTATGGCTACACCTTC. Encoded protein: CSVYGTLKRDYGYTF.

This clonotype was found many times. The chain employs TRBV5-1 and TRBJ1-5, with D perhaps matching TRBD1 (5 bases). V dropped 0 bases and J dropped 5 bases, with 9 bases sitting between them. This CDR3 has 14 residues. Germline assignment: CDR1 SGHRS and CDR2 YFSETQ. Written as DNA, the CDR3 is TGCGCCAGCAGCTTGGACGACAGCCATCAGCCCCAGCATTTT. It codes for CASSLDDSHQPQHF.

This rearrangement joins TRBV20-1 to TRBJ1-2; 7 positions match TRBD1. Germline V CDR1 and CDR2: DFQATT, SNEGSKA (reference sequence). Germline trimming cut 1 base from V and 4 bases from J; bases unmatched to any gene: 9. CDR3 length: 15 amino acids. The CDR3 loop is CSARGQDRIFYGYTF. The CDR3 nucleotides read TGCAGTGCTAGAGGGCAGGACAGGATTTTCTATGGCTACACCTTC.

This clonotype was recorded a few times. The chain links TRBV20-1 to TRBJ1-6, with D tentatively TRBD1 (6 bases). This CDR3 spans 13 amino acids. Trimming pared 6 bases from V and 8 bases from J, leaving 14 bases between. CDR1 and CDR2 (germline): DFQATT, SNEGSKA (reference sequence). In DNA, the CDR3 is TGCAGTGCCACAGGGACTGCAGATTCACCCCTCCACTTT. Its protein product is CSATGTADSPLHF.

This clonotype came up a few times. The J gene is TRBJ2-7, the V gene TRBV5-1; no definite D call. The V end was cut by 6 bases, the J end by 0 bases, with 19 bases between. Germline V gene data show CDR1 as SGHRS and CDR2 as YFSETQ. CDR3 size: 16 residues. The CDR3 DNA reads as TGCGCCAGCAAGAAAGGGTCTACCCATACCTCCTACGAGCAGTACTTC. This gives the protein CASKKGSTHTSYEQYF.

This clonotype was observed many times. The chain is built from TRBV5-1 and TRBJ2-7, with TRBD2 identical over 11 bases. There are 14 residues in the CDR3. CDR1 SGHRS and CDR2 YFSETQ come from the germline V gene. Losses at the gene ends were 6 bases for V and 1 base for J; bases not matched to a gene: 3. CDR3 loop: CASKGTSGSYEQYF. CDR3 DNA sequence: TGCGCCAGCAAAGGGACTAGCGGATCCTACGAGCAGTACTTC. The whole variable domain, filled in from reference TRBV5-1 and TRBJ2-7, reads KAGVTQTPRYLIKTRGQQVTLSCSPISGHRSVSWYQQTPGQGLQFLFEYFSETQRNKGNFPGRFSGRQFSNSRSEMNVSTLELGDSALYLCASKGTSGSYEQYFGPGTRLTVT.

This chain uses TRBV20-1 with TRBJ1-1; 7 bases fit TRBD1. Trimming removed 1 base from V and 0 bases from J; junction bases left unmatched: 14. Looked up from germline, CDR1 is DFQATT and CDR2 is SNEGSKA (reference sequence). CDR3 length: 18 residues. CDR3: CSARGYLGTEQLNTEAFF. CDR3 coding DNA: TGCAGTGCTAGAGGTTATTTGGGGACAGAGCAATTGAACACTGAAGCTTTCTTT.

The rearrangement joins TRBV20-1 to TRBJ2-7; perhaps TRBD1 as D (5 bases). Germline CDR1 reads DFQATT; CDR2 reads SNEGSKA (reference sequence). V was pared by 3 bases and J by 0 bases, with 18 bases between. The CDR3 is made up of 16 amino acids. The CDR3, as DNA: TGCAGTGCTAGGACCTACCTTGGGGCCGACTCCTACGAGCAGTACTTC. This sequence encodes CSARTYLGADSYEQYF.

The CDR3 sequence is CASSLIEISPLHF. The CDR3 bases are TGTGCCAGCAGCTTAATAGAAATTTCACCCCTCCACTTT. V and J are TRBV7-9 and TRBJ1-6; D unresolved. Germline values: CDR1 SEHNR, CDR2 FQNEAQ (reference sequence). The V and J ends lost 2 bases and 9 bases respectively, with 8 bases between them. This CDR3 comprises 13 residues.

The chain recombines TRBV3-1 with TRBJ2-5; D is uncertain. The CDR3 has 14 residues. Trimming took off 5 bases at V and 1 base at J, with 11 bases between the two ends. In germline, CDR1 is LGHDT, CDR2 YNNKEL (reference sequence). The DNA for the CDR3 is TGTGCCAGCAGCAGGTCGGACGGCCAAGAGACCCAGTACTTC. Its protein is CASSRSDGQETQYF.

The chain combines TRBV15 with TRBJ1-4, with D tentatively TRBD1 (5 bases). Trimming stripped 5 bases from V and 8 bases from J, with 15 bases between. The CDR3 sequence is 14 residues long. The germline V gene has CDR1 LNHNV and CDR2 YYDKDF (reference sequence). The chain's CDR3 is CATSHGQGGEKLFF. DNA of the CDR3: TGTGCCACCAGCCACGGTCAGGGTGGAGAAAAACTGTTTTTT.

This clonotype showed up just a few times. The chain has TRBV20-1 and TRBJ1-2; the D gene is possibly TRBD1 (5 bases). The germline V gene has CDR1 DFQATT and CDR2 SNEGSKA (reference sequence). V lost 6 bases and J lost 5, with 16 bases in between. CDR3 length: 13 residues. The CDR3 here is CSARRQNLYGYTF. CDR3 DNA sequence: TGCAGTGCAAGAAGACAGAACCTTTATGGCTACACCTTC.

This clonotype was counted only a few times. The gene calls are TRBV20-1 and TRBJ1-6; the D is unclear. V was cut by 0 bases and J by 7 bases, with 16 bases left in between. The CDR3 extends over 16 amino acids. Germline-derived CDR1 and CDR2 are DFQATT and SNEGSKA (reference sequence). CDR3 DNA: TGCAGTGCTAGAGATCCGGGCGGGAACAGAAATTCACCCCTCCACTTT. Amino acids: CSARDPGGNRNSPLHF.

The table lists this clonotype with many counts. The CDR3 nucleotides read TGCAGTGCTAGTCCGGGGGCCTTGGGAGATACGCAGTATTTT. Translated, it gives CSASPGALGDTQYF. J is TRBJ2-3 and V is TRBV20-1; D might be TRBD1 or TRBD2, each matching 6 bases. The CDR3 is 14 amino acids. The germline gives CDR1 DFQATT, CDR2 SNEGSKA (reference sequence). V shed 3 bases and J shed 5 bases, with 15 bases lying between them.